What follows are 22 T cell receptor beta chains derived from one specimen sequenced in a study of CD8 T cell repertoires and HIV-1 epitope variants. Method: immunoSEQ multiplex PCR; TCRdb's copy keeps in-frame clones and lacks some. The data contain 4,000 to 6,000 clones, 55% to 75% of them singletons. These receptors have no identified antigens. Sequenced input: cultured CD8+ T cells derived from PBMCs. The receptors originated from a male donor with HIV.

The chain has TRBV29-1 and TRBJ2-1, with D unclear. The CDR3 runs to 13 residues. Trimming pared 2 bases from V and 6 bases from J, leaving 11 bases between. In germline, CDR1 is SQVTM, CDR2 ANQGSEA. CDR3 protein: CSVEPDPGNEQFF. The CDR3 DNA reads TGCAGCGTTGAACCGGACCCTGGCAATGAGCAGTTCTTC.

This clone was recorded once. CDR3 nucleotides: TGCGCCAGCAGTGAGCTAGCGGGAGTAATATACGAGCAGTACTTC. This encodes CASSELAGVIYEQYF. The chain links TRBV10-1 to TRBJ2-7, with 10 bases fitting TRBD2. Unmatched junction bases numbered 5, after V lost 2 bases and J lost 4 bases. The CDR3 sequence is 15 residues long. CDR1 and CDR2 (germline): WNHNN, SYGVQD (reference sequence).

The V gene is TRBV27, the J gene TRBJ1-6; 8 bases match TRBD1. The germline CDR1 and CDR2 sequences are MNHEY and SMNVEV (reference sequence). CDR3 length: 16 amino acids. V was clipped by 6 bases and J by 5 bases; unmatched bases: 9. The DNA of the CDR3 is TGTGCCAGCAGCAGGACTAGCAGGGGGCATAATTCACCCCTCCACTTT. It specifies CASSRTSRGHNSPLHF.

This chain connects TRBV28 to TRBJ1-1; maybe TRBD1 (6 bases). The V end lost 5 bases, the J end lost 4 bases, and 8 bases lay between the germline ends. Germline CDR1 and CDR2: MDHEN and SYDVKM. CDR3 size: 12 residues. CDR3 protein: CASSDRSTEAFF. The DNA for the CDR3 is TGTGCCAGCAGTGACAGGTCCACTGAAGCTTTCTTT.

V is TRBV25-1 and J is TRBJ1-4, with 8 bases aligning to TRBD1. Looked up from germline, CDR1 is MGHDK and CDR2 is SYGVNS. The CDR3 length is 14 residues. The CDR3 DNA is TGTGCTACTACAGGGGGTGAGGCTAATGAAAAACTGTTTTTT. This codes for CATTGGEANEKLFF.

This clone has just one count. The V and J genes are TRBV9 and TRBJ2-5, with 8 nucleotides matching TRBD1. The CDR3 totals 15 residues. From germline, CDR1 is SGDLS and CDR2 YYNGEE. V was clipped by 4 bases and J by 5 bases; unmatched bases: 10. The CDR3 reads CASSLTSGGAETQYF. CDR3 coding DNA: TGTGCCAGCAGCCTTACTTCAGGGGGCGCGGAGACCCAGTACTTC.

The CDR3 DNA reads TGTGCCAGCAGTTTACGGGCCCCGGGATACACCGGGGAGCTGTTTTTT. This translates into CASSLRAPGYTGELFF. The chain combines TRBV27 with TRBJ2-2, with a possible D match to TRBD2 (5 bases). CDR1 is MNHEY, CDR2 SMNVEV, per germline (reference sequence). V lost 2 bases and J lost 3, with 13 bases in between. The CDR3 has 16 amino acids.

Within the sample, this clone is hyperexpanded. CDR3 nucleotide sequence: TGTGCCAGCGGCTTATATCCCTTGGACCTTAACTATGGCTACACCTTC. It is translated as CASGLYPLDLNYGYTF. V and J are TRBV28 and TRBJ1-2, with unresolved D. V dropped 8 bases and J dropped 1 base, with 20 bases sitting between them. The CDR3 is 16 residues long. Germline-derived CDR1 and CDR2 are MDHEN and SYDVKM.

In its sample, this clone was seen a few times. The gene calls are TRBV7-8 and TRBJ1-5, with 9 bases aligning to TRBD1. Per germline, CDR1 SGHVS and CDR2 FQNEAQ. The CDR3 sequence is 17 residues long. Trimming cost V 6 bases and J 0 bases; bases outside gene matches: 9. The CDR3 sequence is CASRKGQGFYSNQPQHF. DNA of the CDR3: TGTGCCAGCAGAAAGGGACAGGGATTTTATAGCAATCAGCCCCAGCATTTT.

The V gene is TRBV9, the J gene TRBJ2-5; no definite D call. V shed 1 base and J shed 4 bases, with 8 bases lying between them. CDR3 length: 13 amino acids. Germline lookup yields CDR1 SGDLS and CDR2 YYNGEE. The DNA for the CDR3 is TGTGCCAGCAGCGTATGGGATGGAGAGACCCAGTACTTC. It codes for CASSVWDGETQYF.

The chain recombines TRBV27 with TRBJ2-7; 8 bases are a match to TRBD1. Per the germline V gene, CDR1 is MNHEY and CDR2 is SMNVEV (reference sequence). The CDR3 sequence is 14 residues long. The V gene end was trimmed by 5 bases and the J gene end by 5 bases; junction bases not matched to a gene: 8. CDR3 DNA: TGTGCCAGCAGTCCCGGGACAGGCGGGGACGAGCAGTACTTC. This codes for CASSPGTGGDEQYF.

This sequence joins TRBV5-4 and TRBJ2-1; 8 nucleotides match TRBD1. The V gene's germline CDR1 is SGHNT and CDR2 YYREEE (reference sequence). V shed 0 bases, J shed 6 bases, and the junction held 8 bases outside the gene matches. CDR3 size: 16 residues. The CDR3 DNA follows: TGTGCCAGCAGCTTGGTTGTTGGCGGGACAGGCAATGAGCAGTTCTTC. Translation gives CASSLVVGGTGNEQFF.

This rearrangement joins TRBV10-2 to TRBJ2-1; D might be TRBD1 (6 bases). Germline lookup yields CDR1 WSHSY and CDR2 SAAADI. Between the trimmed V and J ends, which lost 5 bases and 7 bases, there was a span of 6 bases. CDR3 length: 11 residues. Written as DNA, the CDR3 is TGCGCCAGCAGTACAGGGAATGAGCAGTTCTTC. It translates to CASSTGNEQFF.

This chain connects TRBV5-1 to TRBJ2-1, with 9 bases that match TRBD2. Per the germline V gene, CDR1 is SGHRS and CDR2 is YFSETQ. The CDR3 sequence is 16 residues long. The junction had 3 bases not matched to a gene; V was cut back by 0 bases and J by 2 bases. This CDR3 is CASSLGVAGAYNEQFF. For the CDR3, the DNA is TGCGCCAGCAGCTTGGGGGTAGCGGGAGCCTACAATGAGCAGTTCTTC.

The CDR3 here is CASSLGVVDTIYF. CDR3 bases: TGTGCCAGCAGCTTAGGTGTCGTAGACACCATATATTTT. The chain recombines TRBV11-2 with TRBJ1-3; D unresolved. The germline V gene encodes CDR1 SGHAT and CDR2 FQNNGV. Trimming removed 1 base from V and 8 bases from J, with 9 bases in between. This CDR3 spans 13 amino acids.

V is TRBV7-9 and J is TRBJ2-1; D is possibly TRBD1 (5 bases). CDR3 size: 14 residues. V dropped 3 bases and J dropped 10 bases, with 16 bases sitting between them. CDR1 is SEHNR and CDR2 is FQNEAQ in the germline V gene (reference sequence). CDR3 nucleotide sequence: TGTGCCAGCAGCTTGGGTGTAGGGGCTCGAGAGCAGTTCTTC. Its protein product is CASSLGVGAREQFF.

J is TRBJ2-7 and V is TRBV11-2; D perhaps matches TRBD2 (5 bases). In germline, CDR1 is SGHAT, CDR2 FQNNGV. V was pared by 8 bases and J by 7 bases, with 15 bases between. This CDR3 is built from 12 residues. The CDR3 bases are TGTGCCAGCGGGGAACGGGGTCGAGAGCAGTACTTC. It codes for CASGERGREQYF.

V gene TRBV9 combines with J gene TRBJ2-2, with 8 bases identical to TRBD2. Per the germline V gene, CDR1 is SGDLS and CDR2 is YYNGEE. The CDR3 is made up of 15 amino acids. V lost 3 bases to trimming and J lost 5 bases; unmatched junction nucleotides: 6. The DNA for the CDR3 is TGTGCCAGCAGCGCTACTAGCGGAACAACCGGGGAGCTGTTTTTT. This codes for CASSATSGTTGELFF.

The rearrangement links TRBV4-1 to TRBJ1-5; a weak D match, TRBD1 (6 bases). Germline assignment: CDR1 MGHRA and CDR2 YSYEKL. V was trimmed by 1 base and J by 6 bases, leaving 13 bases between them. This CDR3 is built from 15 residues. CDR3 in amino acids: CASSQVHRAGQPQHF. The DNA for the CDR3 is TGCGCCAGCAGCCAAGTTCACAGGGCCGGTCAGCCCCAGCATTTT.

CDR3 DNA: TGTGCCAGTAGTATTGGGCTAGCGGGGGCCCTTACAGATACGCAGTATTTT. Its protein is CASSIGLAGALTDTQYF. This rearrangement joins TRBV19 to TRBJ2-3; 10 nucleotides match TRBD2. V was clipped by 3 bases and J by 3 bases; unmatched bases: 9. The CDR3 is made up of 17 amino acids. Germline V CDR1 and CDR2: LNHDA, SQIVND (reference sequence).

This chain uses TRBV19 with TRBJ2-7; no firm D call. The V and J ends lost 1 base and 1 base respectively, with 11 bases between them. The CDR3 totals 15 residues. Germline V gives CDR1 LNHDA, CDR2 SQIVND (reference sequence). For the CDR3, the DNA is TGTGCCAGTAGTATAGGTCAAATCAGGTCCTACGAGCAGTACTTC. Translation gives CASSIGQIRSYEQYF.

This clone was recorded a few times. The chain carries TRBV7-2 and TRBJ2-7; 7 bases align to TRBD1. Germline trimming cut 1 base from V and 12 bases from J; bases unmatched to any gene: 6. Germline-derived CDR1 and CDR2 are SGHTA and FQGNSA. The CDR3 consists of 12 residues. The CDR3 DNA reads TGTGCCAGCAGCTTAGATTCGACAGGGTCGTACTTC. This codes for CASSLDSTGSYF.